This section outlines one T cell receptor beta chain sequence together with its context. This CDR3 spans 13 amino acids. Per germline, CDR1 MDHEN and CDR2 SYDVKM. The V gene end was trimmed by 6 bases and the J gene end by 4 bases; junction bases not matched to a gene: 2. These data are taken from a study of blood T cell repertoires in COVID-19. TCRdb keeps only in-frame clones here, not all; method: immunoSEQ multiplex PCR. The table includes roughly 280,000 clones, 80% to 95% detected once. Sequencing used PBMCs or T cells enriched from blood (not recorded which). The clonotype was recovered from a man between 40 and 49 years old who had been exposed to COVID-19. The chain employs TRBV28 and TRBJ2-7, with 11 bases fitting TRBD2. CDR3 DNA sequence: TGTGCCAGCAGACTAGCGGGAGCTTACGAGCAGTACTTC. This codes for CASRLAGAYEQYF.